Detailed here is one TCR delta chain. Antigen unknown. Sequences come from RNA converted to cDNA by reverse transcription. CDR3 amplicons came from multiplex PCR with pooled V-gene forward and constant-region reverse primers. TCRdb applied CATT to the multiplex PCR reads for clone calling. The data show tens of thousands of delta-chain clones, about a sixth seen once. Germline loops: CDR1 TSWWSYY, CDR2 QGS. V dropped 1 base and J dropped 1; count of bases not matched to a gene: 11. The CDR3 spans 18 residues. This specimen comes from a study of Vδ1+ human thymocytes. The study's findings and limits: In the thymus, TRG and TRD repertoires looked highly polyclonal with Gaussian CDR3 lengths.

This TCR was recovered from a boy under three years old who had congenital heart surgery. Sequencing was performed on Vdelta1+ gamma-delta thymocytes from the thymus. The subset here: FACS-sorted CD3+ TCRalphabeta- TCRVdelta1+ TCRVdelta2- thymocytes. The chain couples TRDV1 to TRDJ1; 8 bases map to TRDD3. The CDR3 sequence is CALGEPQKGWGSTDKLIF. The CDR3 bases are TGTGCTCTTGGGGAACCCCAGAAGGGCTGGGGGAGCACCGATAAACTCATCTTT.